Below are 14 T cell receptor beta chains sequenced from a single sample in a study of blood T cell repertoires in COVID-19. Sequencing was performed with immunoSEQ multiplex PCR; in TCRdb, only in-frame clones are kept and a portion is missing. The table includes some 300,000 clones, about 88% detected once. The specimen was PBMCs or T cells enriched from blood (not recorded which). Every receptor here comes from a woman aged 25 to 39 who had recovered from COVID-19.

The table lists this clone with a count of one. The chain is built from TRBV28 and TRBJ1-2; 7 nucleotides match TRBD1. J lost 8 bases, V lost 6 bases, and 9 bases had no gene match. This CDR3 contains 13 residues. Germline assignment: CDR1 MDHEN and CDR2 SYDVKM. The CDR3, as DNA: TGTGCCAGCAGACGACAGACAGGGAGGGGCTACACCTTC. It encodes CASRRQTGRGYTF.

CDR3 region: CASSRRHRDSVQNYGYTF. DNA of the CDR3: TGTGCCAGCAGTCGCCGGCACCGGGACAGTGTCCAAAACTATGGCTACACCTTC. This rearrangement joins TRBV28 to TRBJ1-2; TRBD1 agrees at 7 bases. V gave up 5 bases and J gave up 2 bases; unmatched junction bases: 17. CDR3 length: 18 amino acids. The germline V gene has CDR1 MDHEN and CDR2 SYDVKM.

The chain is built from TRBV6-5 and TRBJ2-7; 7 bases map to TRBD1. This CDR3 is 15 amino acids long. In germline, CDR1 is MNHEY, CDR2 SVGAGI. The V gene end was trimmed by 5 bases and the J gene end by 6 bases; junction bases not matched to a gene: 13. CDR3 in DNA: TGTGCCAGCAGTCCGACCCACCAGACAGGGAGCGAGCAGTACTTC. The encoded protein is CASSPTHQTGSEQYF.

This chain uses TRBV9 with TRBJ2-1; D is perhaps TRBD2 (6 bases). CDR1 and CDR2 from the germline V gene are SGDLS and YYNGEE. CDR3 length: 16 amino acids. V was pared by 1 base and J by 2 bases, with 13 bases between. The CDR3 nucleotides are TGTGCCAGCAGCGTACTAGGCGGGGATGCCTACAATGAGCAGTTCTTC. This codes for CASSVLGGDAYNEQFF.

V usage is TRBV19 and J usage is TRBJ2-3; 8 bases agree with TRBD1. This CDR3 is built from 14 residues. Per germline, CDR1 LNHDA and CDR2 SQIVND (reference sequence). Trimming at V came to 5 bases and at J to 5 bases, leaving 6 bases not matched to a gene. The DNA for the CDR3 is TGTGCCAGTAGTTTCTCAGGGGGCTTAGATACGCAGTATTTT. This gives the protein CASSFSGGLDTQYF.

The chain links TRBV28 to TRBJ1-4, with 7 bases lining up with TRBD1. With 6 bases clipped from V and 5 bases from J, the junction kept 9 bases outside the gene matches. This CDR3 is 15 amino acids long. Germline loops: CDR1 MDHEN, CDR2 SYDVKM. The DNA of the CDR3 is TGTGCCAGCAGCCTGGACAGGTTTAGGAATGAAAAACTGTTTTTT. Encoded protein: CASSLDRFRNEKLFF.

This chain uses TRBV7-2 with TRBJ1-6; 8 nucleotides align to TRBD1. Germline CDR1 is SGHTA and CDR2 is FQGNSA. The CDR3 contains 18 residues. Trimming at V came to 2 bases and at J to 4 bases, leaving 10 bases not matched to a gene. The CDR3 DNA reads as TGTGCCAGCAGCTTACCCTTTAGCGACAGGGGATATAATTCACCCCTCCACTTT. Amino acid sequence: CASSLPFSDRGYNSPLHF.

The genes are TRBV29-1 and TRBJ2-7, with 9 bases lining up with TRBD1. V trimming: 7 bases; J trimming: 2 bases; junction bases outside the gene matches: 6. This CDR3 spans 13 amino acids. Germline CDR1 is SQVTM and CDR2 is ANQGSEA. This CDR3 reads CSDRDREAYEQYF. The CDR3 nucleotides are TGCAGCGACCGGGACAGGGAAGCCTACGAGCAGTACTTC.

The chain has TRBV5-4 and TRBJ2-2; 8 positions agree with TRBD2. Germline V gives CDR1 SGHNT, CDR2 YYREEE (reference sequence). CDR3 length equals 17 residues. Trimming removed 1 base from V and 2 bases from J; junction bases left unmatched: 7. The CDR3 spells CASSLKVAGINTGELFF. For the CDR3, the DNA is TGTGCCAGCAGCTTGAAGGTAGCGGGGATAAACACCGGGGAGCTGTTTTTT.

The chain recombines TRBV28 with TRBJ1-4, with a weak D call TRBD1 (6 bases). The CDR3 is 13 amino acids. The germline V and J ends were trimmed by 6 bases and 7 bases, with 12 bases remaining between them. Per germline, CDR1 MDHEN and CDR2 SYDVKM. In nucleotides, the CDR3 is TGTGCCAGCAGGATACAGGGTAGTGAAAAACTGTTTTTT. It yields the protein CASRIQGSEKLFF.

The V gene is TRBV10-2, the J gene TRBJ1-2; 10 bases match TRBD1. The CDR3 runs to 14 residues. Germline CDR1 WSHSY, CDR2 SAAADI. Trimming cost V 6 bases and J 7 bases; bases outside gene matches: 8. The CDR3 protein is CASSPGTGVGGYTF. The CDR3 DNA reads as TGCGCCAGCAGCCCCGGGACAGGGGTAGGTGGCTACACCTTC.

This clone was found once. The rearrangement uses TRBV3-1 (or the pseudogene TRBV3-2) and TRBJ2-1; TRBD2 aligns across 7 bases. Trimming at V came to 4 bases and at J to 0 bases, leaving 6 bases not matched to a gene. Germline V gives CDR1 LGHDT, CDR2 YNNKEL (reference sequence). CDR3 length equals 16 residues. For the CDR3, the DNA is TGTGCCAGCAGCCCGCTGTCGGGGGGCTCCTACAATGAGCAGTTCTTC. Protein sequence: CASSPLSGGSYNEQFF.

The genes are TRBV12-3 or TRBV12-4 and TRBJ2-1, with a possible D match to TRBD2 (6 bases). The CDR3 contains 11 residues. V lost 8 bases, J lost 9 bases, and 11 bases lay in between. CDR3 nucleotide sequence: TGTGCCAGCGGACTAATAGCTGAGCAGTTCTTC. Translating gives CASGLIAEQFF.

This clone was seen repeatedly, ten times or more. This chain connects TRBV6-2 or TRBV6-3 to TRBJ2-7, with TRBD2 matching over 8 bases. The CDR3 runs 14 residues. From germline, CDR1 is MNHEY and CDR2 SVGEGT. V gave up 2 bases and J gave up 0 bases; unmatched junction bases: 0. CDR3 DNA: TGTGCCAGCAGTTACGGGACTAGCTCCTACGAGCAGTACTTC. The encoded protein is CASSYGTSSYEQYF.